These 23 T cell receptor beta chains share one sample of origin, sequenced in a study of T cell changes during pregnancy in multiple sclerosis. The assay was immunoSEQ multiplex PCR, and TCRdb's table has in-frame clones only and misses some. This table has 29,000 or so clones, around nine tenths appearing once. Material: CD8+ T cells from peripheral blood mononuclear cells, obtained after pregnancy. All receptors come from a female donor with multiple sclerosis, enrolled in a pregnancy study.

This rearrangement joins TRBV9 to TRBJ2-1; D is possibly TRBD1 (5 bases). V was pared by 2 bases and J by 2 bases, with 14 bases between. The CDR3 has 16 amino acids. CDR1 SGDLS and CDR2 YYNGEE come from the germline V gene. The CDR3 spells CASSVPDRSTYNEQFF. The CDR3 region has the DNA TGTGCCAGCAGCGTTCCTGACAGATCTACCTACAATGAGCAGTTCTTC.

The gene calls are TRBV4-3 and TRBJ1-4; D gene ambiguous. Trimming cost V 3 bases and J 5 bases, with 13 bases left between them. From germline, CDR1 is LGHNA and CDR2 YSLEER. The CDR3 totals 15 residues. CDR3 sequence (DNA): TGCGCCAGCAGCCATGGGTCGGGGTCAAATGAAAAACTGTTTTTT. Translation gives CASSHGSGSNEKLFF.

The CDR3 DNA is TGTGCCAGCAGTTTGGGAGGGGTAACTGAAGCTTTCTTT. This translates into CASSLGGVTEAFF. The chain combines TRBV28 with TRBJ1-1; perhaps TRBD1 as D (5 bases). The CDR3 has 13 residues. Trimming removed 3 bases from V and 5 bases from J, with 10 bases in between. CDR1 is MDHEN and CDR2 is SYDVKM in the germline V gene.

The V and J genes are TRBV4-1 and TRBJ2-7; 10 bases agree with TRBD2. The CDR3 totals 16 residues. Germline V gives CDR1 MGHRA, CDR2 YSYEKL. Trimming at V came to 3 bases and at J to 3 bases, leaving 8 bases not matched to a gene. The DNA of the CDR3 is TGCGCCAGCAGCCATTCCCCGACTAGCGGGCACTACGAGCAGTACTTC. This translates into CASSHSPTSGHYEQYF.

This clone was observed a few times. The V call is TRBV7-6, the J call TRBJ2-7; D perhaps matches TRBD1 (6 bases). The germline CDR1 and CDR2 sequences are SGHVS and FNYEAQ. Trimming pared 10 bases from V and 3 bases from J, leaving 25 bases between. The CDR3 has 16 amino acids. The DNA of the CDR3 is TGTGCCACCCCAAACCCCCCGAACAGGGAAAGCTACGAGCAGTACTTC. Protein product: CATPNPPNRESYEQYF.

V and J are TRBV6-5 and TRBJ2-7; 9 bases line up with TRBD2. CDR3 size: 14 residues. Germline lookup yields CDR1 MNHEY and CDR2 SVGAGI. With 5 bases clipped from V and 2 bases from J, the junction kept 4 bases outside the gene matches. The CDR3 region has the DNA TGTGCCAGCAGTCTGGGCGGGGGGGCCTACGAGCAGTACTTC. This codes for CASSLGGGAYEQYF.

The chain combines TRBV21-1 with TRBJ2-5; no check of the table's D call, TRBD1, against the DNA was made. TRBV21-1 is labeled a pseudogene. The CDR3 totals 18 residues. CDR3 amino acids: CASTKMGKWDRGRETQYF. CDR3 sequence (DNA): TGTGCCAGCACCAAGATGGGCAAGTGGGACAGGGGTAGAGAGACCCAGTACTTC.

The rearrangement links TRBV7-9 to TRBJ2-5; 12 bases agree with TRBD2. The CDR3 totals 19 residues. The germline gives CDR1 SEHNR, CDR2 FQNEAQ (reference sequence). With 3 bases clipped from V and 2 bases from J, the junction kept 13 bases outside the gene matches. The CDR3 loop reads CASSFFVASGRALQETQYF. In DNA, the CDR3 is TGTGCCAGCAGCTTTTTCGTGGCTAGCGGGAGGGCCCTACAAGAGACCCAGTACTTC.

The chain carries TRBV4-3 and TRBJ2-1, with 10 bases lining up with TRBD2. Losses at the gene ends were 0 bases for V and 7 bases for J; bases not matched to a gene: 3. This CDR3 comprises 15 residues. CDR1 is LGHNA, CDR2 YSLEER, per germline. The CDR3 region has the DNA TGCGCCAGCAGCCAAGATCCTAGCGGGAGTAATGAGCAGTTCTTC. Amino acid sequence: CASSQDPSGSNEQFF.

The rearrangement links TRBV19 to TRBJ2-7; 9 bases line up with TRBD1. This CDR3 has 13 residues. Germline loops: CDR1 LNHDA, CDR2 SQIVND (reference sequence). With V trimmed by 8 bases and J by 5 bases, 7 bases remained unmatched. CDR3 in amino acids: CASSGTGYNEQYF. DNA of the CDR3: TGTGCCAGTTCCGGGACAGGGTACAACGAGCAGTACTTC.

V and J are TRBV27 and TRBJ2-2, with D maybe TRBD1 (6 bases). Trimming pared 5 bases from V and 4 bases from J, leaving 14 bases between. CDR1 MNHEY and CDR2 SMNVEV come from the germline V gene (reference sequence). The CDR3 is 15 amino acids. The CDR3 nucleotides are TGTGCCAGCAGTCAGGACAGACGAGGCACCGGGGAGCTGTTTTTT. Residues: CASSQDRRGTGELFF.

The chain combines TRBV2 with TRBJ2-2, with a weak D call TRBD1 (6 bases). There are 15 residues in the CDR3. Germline CDR1 is SNHLY and CDR2 is FYNNEI. V lost 7 bases and J 2 bases, leaving 14 bases between the germline ends. CDR3: CASTSGRGNTGELFF. CDR3 sequence (DNA): TGTGCCAGCACCTCTGGCAGGGGAAACACCGGGGAGCTGTTTTTT.

The chain is built from TRBV29-1 and TRBJ2-7; the D gene is possibly TRBD2 (6 bases). The CDR3 is made up of 14 amino acids. Looked up from germline, CDR1 is SQVTM and CDR2 is ANQGSEA. Trimming removed 3 bases from V and 2 bases from J, with 14 bases in between. DNA for the CDR3: TGCAGCGTTGATTCCGGGACTGATACCTACGAGCAGTACTTC. Residues: CSVDSGTDTYEQYF.

CDR3 coding DNA: TGTGCCTGGAGTATCAGCGGGGGACGGGGCTACACCTTC. The encoded protein is CAWSISGGRGYTF. The rearrangement joins TRBV30 to TRBJ1-2; D perhaps matches TRBD1 (5 bases). The CDR3 has 13 residues. CDR1 and CDR2 (germline): GTSNPN, SVGIG (reference sequence). Deletions cut 2 bases from V and 8 bases from J, with 15 bases between.

This chain joins TRBV5-1 and TRBJ2-5, with TRBD1 as a possible D gene (6 bases). The V gene's germline CDR1 is SGHRS and CDR2 YFSETQ. CDR3 size: 15 residues. V was cut by 3 bases and J by 5 bases, with 17 bases left in between. CDR3 region: CASSSTPGTWETQYF. The CDR3 nucleotides read TGCGCCAGCAGCTCGACCCCCGGGACATGGGAGACCCAGTACTTC.

This clone was detected only a few times. The chain links TRBV5-1 to TRBJ2-7, with D perhaps TRBD2 (5 bases). The CDR3 has 14 amino acids. Trimming left V 4 bases short and J 3 bases short, with 14 bases between. The germline V gene encodes CDR1 SGHRS and CDR2 YFSETQ. The chain's CDR3 is CASSISPGNYEQYF. CDR3 DNA sequence: TGCGCCAGCAGCATCAGTCCGGGAAACTACGAGCAGTACTTC.

The chain employs TRBV19 and TRBJ2-1, with D possibly TRBD1 on 5 matching bases. Trimming removed 6 bases at V and 9 bases at J, with 12 bases between. CDR1 is LNHDA and CDR2 is SQIVND in the germline V gene (reference sequence). This CDR3 comprises 12 residues. The CDR3 region is CASRPQGFEQFF. The CDR3, as DNA: TGTGCCAGTAGACCTCAGGGTTTTGAGCAGTTCTTC.

The rearrangement joins TRBV5-4 to TRBJ2-3; D is perhaps TRBD1 (6 bases). Trimming took 2 bases from V and 4 from J, leaving 11 bases between them. Germline CDR1 reads SGHNT; CDR2 reads YYREEE (reference sequence). The CDR3 extends over 14 amino acids. The DNA for the CDR3 is TGTGCCAGCAGCTTCGGTACAGGGCCAGATACGCAGTATTTT. Its protein is CASSFGTGPDTQYF.

For the CDR3, the DNA is TGTGCCTGGAGTGTAAAGCCGACAAACACTGAAGCTTTCTTT. It codes for CAWSVKPTNTEAFF. The chain links TRBV30 to TRBJ1-1; D is undetermined. The CDR3 is made up of 14 amino acids. Trimming left V 0 bases short and J 2 bases short, with 10 bases between. CDR1 GTSNPN and CDR2 SVGIG come from the germline V gene (reference sequence).

The rearrangement joins TRBV5-4 to TRBJ1-4; D call uncertain. This CDR3 contains 14 residues. The germline CDR1 and CDR2 sequences are SGHNT and YYREEE (reference sequence). Deletions cut 2 bases from V and 3 bases from J, with 8 bases between. The DNA of the CDR3 is TGTGCCAGCAGCTTATCCTCCTCTAATGAAAAACTGTTTTTT. As protein: CASSLSSSNEKLFF.

The V call is TRBV19, the J call TRBJ2-7; 7 bases are a match to TRBD1. The V segment lost 9 bases and the J segment 4 bases; nucleotides outside the gene matches: 9. CDR1 is LNHDA, CDR2 SQIVND, per germline (reference sequence). The CDR3 loop spans 13 amino acids. The CDR3 DNA reads as TGTGCCAGCTCAGGGACAGCCACGTACGAGCAGTACTTC. Its protein product is CASSGTATYEQYF.

The chain joins TRBV19 to TRBJ1-1; D perhaps matches TRBD1 (6 bases). The V end lost 5 bases, the J end lost 6 bases, and 10 bases lay between the germline ends. This CDR3 is 12 amino acids long. Germline CDR1 LNHDA, CDR2 SQIVND (reference sequence). CDR3: CASSLGQSEAFF. As DNA, the CDR3 is TGTGCCAGTAGTCTAGGACAGTCTGAAGCTTTCTTT.

The V gene is TRBV7-2, the J gene TRBJ2-5; 9 nucleotides align to TRBD2. This CDR3 is 19 amino acids long. V gave up 5 bases and J gave up 4 bases; unmatched junction bases: 20. Germline V CDR1 and CDR2: SGHTA, FQGNSA. The DNA of the CDR3 is TGTGCCAGCAGCGCACTTGACCCGACTAGCGGCCCCGGGGGAGAGACCCAGTACTTC. Its translation is CASSALDPTSGPGGETQYF.